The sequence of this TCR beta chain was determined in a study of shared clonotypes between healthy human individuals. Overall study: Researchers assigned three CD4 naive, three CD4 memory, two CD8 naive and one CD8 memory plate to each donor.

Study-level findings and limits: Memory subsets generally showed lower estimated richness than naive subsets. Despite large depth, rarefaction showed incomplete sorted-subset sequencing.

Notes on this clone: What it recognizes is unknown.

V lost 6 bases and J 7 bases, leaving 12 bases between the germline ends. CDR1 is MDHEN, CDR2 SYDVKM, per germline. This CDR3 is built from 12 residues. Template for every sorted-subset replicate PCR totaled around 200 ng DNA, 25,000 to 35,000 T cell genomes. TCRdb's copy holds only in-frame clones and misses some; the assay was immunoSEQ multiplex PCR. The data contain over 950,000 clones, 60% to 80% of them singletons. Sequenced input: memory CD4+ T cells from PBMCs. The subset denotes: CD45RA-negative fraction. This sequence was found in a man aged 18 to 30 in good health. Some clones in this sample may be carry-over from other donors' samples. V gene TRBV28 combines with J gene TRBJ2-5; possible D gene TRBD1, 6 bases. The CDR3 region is CASRAQGGTQYF. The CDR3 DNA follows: TGTGCCAGCAGGGCACAGGGTGGGACCCAGTACTTC.